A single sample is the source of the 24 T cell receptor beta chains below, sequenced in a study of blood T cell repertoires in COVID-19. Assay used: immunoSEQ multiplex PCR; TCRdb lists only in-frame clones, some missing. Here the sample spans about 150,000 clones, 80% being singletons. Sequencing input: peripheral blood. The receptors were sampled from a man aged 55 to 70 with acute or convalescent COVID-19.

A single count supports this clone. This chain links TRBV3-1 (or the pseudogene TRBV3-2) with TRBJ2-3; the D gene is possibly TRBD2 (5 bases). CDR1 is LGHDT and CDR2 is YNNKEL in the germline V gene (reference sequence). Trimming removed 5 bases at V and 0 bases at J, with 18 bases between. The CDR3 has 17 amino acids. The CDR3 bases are TGTGCCAGCAGCGCCCTTCGGGGAACGGCTAGCACAGATACGCAGTATTTT. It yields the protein CASSALRGTASTDTQYF.

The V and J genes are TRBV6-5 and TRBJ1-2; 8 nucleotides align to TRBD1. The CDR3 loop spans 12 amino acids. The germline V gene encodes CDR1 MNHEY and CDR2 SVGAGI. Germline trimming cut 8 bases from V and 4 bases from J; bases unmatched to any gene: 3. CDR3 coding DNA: TGTGCCAGCGGAGGACAGGGCTATGGCTACACCTTC. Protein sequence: CASGGQGYGYTF.

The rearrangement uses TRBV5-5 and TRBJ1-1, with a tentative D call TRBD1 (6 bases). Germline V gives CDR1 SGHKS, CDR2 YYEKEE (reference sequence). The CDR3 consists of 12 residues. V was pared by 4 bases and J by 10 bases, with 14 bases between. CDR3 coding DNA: TGTGCCAGCAGCCTAACAGGGACCATAGCTTTCTTT. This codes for CASSLTGTIAFF.

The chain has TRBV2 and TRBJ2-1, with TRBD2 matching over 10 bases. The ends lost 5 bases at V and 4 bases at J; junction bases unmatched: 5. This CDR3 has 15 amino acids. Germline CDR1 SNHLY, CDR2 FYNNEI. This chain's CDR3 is CASSPGTSVYNEQFF. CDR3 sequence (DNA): TGTGCCAGCAGTCCTGGGACTAGCGTTTACAATGAGCAGTTCTTC.

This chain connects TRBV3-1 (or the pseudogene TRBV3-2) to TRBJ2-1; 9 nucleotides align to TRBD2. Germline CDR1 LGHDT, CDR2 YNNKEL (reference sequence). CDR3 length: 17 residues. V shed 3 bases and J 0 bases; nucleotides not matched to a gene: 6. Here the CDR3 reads CASSQATSGFSYNEQFF. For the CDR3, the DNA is TGTGCCAGCAGCCAGGCTACTAGCGGGTTCTCCTACAATGAGCAGTTCTTC.

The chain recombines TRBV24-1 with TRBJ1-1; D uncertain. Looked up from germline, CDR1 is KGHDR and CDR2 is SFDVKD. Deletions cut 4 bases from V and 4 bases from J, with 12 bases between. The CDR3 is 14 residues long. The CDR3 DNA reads TGTGCCACCAGTGACCACGGAGGTGGCACTGAAGCTTTCTTT. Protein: CATSDHGGGTEAFF.

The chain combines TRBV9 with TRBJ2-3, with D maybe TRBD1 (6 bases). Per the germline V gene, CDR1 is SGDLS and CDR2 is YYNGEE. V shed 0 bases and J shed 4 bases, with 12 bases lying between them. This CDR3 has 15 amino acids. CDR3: CASSVEWGRADTQYF. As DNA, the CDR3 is TGTGCCAGCAGCGTAGAGTGGGGGCGCGCAGATACGCAGTATTTT. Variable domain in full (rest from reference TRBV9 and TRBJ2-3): DSGVTQTPKHLITATGQRVTLRCSPRSGDLSVYWYQQSLDQGLQFLIQYYNGEERAKGNILERFSAQQFPDLHSELNLSSLELGDSALYFCASSVEWGRADTQYFGPGTRLTVL.

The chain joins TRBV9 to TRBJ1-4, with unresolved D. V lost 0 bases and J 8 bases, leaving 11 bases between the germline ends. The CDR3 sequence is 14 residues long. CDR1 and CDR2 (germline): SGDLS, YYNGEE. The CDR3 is CASSVDTGKEKLFF. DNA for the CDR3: TGTGCCAGCAGCGTAGATACGGGGAAGGAAAAACTGTTTTTT.

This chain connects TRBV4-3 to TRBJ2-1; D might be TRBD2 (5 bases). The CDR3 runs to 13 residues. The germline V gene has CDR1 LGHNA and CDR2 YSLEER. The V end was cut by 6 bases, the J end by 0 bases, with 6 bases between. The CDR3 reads CASSTSSYNEQFF. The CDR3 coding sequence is TGCGCCAGCAGTACTAGCTCCTACAATGAGCAGTTCTTC.

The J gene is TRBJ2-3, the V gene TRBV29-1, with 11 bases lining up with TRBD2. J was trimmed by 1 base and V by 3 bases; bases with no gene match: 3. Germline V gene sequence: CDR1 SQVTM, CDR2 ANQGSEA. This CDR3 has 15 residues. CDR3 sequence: CSVDSTSGGTDTQYF. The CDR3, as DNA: TGCAGCGTTGACTCGACTAGCGGGGGCACAGATACGCAGTATTTT.

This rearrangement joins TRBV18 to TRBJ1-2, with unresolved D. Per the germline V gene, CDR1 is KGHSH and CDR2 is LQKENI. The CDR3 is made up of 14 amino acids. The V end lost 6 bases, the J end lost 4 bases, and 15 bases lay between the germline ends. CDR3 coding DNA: TGTGCCAGCTCCCGCGGCGGGTCCAGCTATGGCTACACCTTC. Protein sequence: CASSRGGSSYGYTF.

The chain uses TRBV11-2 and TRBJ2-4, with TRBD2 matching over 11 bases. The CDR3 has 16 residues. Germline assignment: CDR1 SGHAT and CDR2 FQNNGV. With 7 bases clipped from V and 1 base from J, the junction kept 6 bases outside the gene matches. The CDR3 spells CASNTGTSGAKNIQYF. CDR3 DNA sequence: TGTGCCAGCAACACCGGGACTAGCGGTGCCAAAAACATTCAGTACTTC.

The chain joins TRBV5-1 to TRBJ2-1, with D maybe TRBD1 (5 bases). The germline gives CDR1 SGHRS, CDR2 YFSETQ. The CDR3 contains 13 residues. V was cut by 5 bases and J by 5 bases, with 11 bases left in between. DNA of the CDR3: TGCGCCAGCAGGCCAGGGCTGGACAATGAGCAGTTCTTC. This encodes CASRPGLDNEQFF.

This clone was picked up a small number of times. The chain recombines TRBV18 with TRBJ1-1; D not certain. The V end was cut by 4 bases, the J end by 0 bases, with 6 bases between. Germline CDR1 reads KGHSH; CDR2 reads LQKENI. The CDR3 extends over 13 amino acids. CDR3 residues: CASSQDMNTEAFF. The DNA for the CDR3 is TGTGCCAGCTCACAAGACATGAACACTGAAGCTTTCTTT.

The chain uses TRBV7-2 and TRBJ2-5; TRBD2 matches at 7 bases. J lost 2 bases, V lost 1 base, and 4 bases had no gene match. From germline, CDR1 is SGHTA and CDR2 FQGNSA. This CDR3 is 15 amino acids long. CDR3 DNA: TGTGCCAGCAGCTTAGGGGTCGGGGGGCAAGAGACCCAGTACTTC. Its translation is CASSLGVGGQETQYF.

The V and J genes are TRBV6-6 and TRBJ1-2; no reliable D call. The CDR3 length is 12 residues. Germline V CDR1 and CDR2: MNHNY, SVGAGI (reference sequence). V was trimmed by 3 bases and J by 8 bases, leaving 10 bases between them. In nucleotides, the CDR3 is TGTGCCAGCAGTTATGGTCAGTTAGGCTACACCTTC. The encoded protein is CASSYGQLGYTF.

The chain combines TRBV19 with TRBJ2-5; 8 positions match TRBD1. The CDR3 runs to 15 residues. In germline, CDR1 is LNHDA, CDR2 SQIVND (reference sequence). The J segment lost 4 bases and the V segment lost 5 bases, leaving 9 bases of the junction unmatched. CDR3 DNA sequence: TGTGCCAGTAGTTGGACAGGGACGACCCCAGAGACCCAGTACTTC. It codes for CASSWTGTTPETQYF.

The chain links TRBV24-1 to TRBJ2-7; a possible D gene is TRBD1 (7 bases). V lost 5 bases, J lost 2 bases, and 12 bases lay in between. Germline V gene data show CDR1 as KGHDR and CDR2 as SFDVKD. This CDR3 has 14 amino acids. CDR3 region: CATSGAGGTYEQYF. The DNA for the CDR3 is TGTGCCACCAGTGGGGCAGGGGGGACCTACGAGCAGTACTTC.

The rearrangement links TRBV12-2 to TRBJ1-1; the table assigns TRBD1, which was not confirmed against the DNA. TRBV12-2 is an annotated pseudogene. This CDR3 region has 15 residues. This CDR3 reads CASAKCRQGVTEAFF. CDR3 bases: TGTGCAAGCGCTAAATGCCGACAGGGCGTCACTGAAGCTTTCTTT.

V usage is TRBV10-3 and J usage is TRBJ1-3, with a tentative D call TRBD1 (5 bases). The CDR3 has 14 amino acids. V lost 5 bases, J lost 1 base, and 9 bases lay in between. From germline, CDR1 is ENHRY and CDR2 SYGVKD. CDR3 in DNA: TGTGCCATCAGTCAGGGTGGGTCTGGAAACACCATATATTTT. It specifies CAISQGGSGNTIYF.

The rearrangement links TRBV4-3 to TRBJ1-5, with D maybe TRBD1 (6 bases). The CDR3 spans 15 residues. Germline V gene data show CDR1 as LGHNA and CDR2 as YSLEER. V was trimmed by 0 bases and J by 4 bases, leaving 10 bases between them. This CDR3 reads CASSQDGQTNQPQHF. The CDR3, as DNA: TGCGCCAGCAGCCAAGACGGACAGACTAATCAGCCCCAGCATTTT.

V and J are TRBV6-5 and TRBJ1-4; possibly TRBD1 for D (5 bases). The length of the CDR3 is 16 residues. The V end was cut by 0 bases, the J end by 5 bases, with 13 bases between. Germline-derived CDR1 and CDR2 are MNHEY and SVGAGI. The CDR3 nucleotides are TGTGCCAGCAGTTACTCAACAGGTGCACCGAATGAAAAACTGTTTTTT. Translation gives CASSYSTGAPNEKLFF.

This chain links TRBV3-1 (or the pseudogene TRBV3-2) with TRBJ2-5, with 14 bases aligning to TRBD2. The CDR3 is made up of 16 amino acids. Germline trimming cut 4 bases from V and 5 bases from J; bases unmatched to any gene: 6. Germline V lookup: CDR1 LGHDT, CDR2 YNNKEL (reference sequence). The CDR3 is CASSLTSGGAGETQYF. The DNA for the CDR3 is TGTGCCAGCAGCCTGACTAGCGGGGGGGCGGGTGAGACCCAGTACTTC.

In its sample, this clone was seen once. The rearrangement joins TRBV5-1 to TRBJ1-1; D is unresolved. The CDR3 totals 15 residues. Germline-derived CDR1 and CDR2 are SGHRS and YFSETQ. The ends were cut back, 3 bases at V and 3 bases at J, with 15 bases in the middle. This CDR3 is CASSSGSPTDTEAFF. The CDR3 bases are TGCGCCAGCAGCTCGGGTTCCCCCACGGACACTGAAGCTTTCTTT.